These T cell receptor beta chains were read from a single sample in a study of blood T cell repertoires in COVID-19. Libraries were prepared by immunoSEQ multiplex PCR; TCRdb keeps only in-frame clonotypes and omits some of them. The profile shows about 150,000 clones, roughly nine tenths of them singletons. The sample taken for sequencing was peripheral blood. The receptors were sampled from a woman in her thirties or forties with acute or convalescent COVID-19. Each CDR3 is given with its conserved first and last residue. A D gene is named only where the DNA matches it firmly. Size values are once, few and many counts, or a class for expanded clones, and some rows have none.

TRBV24-1,TRBJ2-2,-,TRBD2,TGTGCCACCAGTGACCACGGACTAGCGGGAGCCGGGGAGCTGTTTTTT,CATSDHGLAGAGELFF
TRBV2,TRBJ1-2,-,-,TGTGCCAGCAGTGAAGGGCGGTTGGATGGCTACACCTTC,CASSEGRLDGYTF
TRBV11-2,TRBJ1-4,-,-,TGTGCCAGCAGCTTAGCTGGGGGCGTTGAAAAACTGTTTTTT,CASSLAGGVEKLFF
TRBV3-1/TRBV3-2,TRBJ2-5,-,-,TGTGCCAGCAGCCAATATAAAAATAAGCGGCAGGGGGAGACCCAGTACTTC,CASSQYKNKRQGETQYF
TRBV19,TRBJ2-5,-,-,TGTGCCAGTAGTGGGAGGGGGGCGCTAATGGAGACCCAGTACTTC,CASSGRGALMETQYF
TRBV28,TRBJ2-1,once,-,TGTGCCACCCAGGTTTACAATGAGCAGTTCTTC,CATQVYNEQFF
TRBV7-2,TRBJ2-7,once,-,TGTGCCAGCAGCTTAGACCCGGGCTCCTACGAGCAGTACTTC,CASSLDPGSYEQYF
TRBV30,TRBJ1-6,-,-,TGTGCCTGGAGCGTTTGGGGCGCATTTAGTTCACCCCTCCACTTT,CAWSVWGAFSSPLHF
TRBV4-1,TRBJ2-7,-,-,TGCGCCAGCAGCCAAGGCGATACAGGGACCTACGAGCAGTACTTC,CASSQGDTGTYEQYF
TRBV10-3,TRBJ2-3,-,TRBD2,TGTGCCATCAGTGTCGGGGGGGGGCAGACAGATACGCAGTATTTT,CAISVGGGQTDTQYF
TRBV3-1/TRBV3-2,TRBJ2-4,-,-,TGTGCCAGCAGCCAAGATATGACAGTGAAAAACATTCAGTACTTC,CASSQDMTVKNIQYF
TRBV20-1,TRBJ2-2,-,TRBD2,TGCAGTGCTAGTCCTAGCGGGGGGGCCGGCGGGGAGCTGTTTTTT,CSASPSGGAGGELFF
TRBV4-2,TRBJ1-1,-,-,TGTGCCAGCAGCCAGAGGACAGACATGAACACTGAAGCTTTCTTT,CASSQRTDMNTEAFF
TRBV3-1/TRBV3-2,TRBJ2-3,-,TRBD2,TGTGCCACAATCTCTGGACTAGCGGGGGCTCTAAGCACAGATACGCAGTATTTT,CATISGLAGALSTDTQYF
TRBV5-1,TRBJ1-2,-,-,TGCGCCAGCAGCTTGGGGGGCACGGATGGCTACACCTTC,CASSLGGTDGYTF
TRBV20-1,TRBJ2-7,-,TRBD1,TGCAGTGCTAGTTACAGGGGTCAGGACGAGCAGTACTTC,CSASYRGQDEQYF
TRBV5-1,TRBJ2-2,-,TRBD2,TGCGCCAGCAGCTTGGTTCAGGCGGGAGTAGATAGGGAGGAGCTGTTTTTT,CASSLVQAGVDREELFF
TRBV9,TRBJ1-6,-,TRBD1,TGTGCCAGCAGCGTAGATAGGGGGCCGAATTCACCCCTCCACTTT,CASSVDRGPNSPLHF
TRBV9,TRBJ1-6,-,TRBD1,TGTGCCAGCAGCGTAGCCGGGACAGGGGCGTGGAATTCACCCCTCCACTTT,CASSVAGTGAWNSPLHF
TRBV7-9,TRBJ2-7,-,TRBD1,TGTGCCAGCAGCTTAGCAGTAGGACAGGGTTACGAGCAGTACTTC,CASSLAVGQGYEQYF
TRBV28,TRBJ1-3,-,-,TGTGCCAGCAGTTTACAGGGAGGGGGGTCTATAAACACCATATATTTT,CASSLQGGGSINTIYF
TRBV6-4,TRBJ2-6,few,TRBD1,TGTGCCAGCAGTGAGACAGGGGCCGGGGCCAACGTCCTGACTTTC,CASSETGAGANVLTF
TRBV7-3,TRBJ2-7,-,-,TGTGCCAGCAGCTTAACCAGGGAAGGCGAGCAGTACTTC,CASSLTREGEQYF
TRBV9,TRBJ1-6,-,-,TGTGCCAGCAGCGTAGGGGGGGGTGAGTCACCCCTCCACTTT,CASSVGGGESPLHF
TRBV29-1,TRBJ2-1,-,-,TGCAGCGTTGAATTGGCCATCTCCCTAGACAATGAGCAGTTCTTC,CSVELAISLDNEQFF
TRBV6-4,TRBJ1-4,-,-,TGTGCCAGCAGTGACTGTATCGGACTTCAGACTGTTGCAACTAATGAAAAACTGTTTTTT,CASSDCIGLQTVATNEKLFF
TRBV3-1/TRBV3-2,TRBJ2-3,once,TRBD1,TGTGCCAGCAGCTCCCGGGACAGGGGAATAGATACGCAGTATTTT,CASSSRDRGIDTQYF
TRBV19,TRBJ2-3,-,-,TGTGCCAGTAGTATTAGGGGGGGTGGTACGCCTGGTACTAGCACAGATACGCAGTATTTT,CASSIRGGGTPGTSTDTQYF
TRBV5-1,TRBJ2-2,-,TRBD2,TGCGCCAGCAGCTACGGGACTAGCGGGGGGCACACCGGGGAGCTGTTTTTT,CASSYGTSGGHTGELFF
TRBV19,TRBJ1-1,-,-,TGTGCCAGTAGTATCAGGGGCGGCAGGGTATCCACTGAAGCTTTCTTT,CASSIRGGRVSTEAFF
TRBV7-8,TRBJ1-4,-,TRBD1,TGTGCCAGCAGTGGAGGGGGCGCGGATGAAAAACTGTTTTTT,CASSGGGADEKLFF
TRBV6-5,TRBJ2-3,-,-,TGTGCCAGCAGTCCTCTTCGCACAGATACGCAGTATTTT,CASSPLRTDTQYF
TRBV9,TRBJ2-3,-,TRBD2,TGTGCCAGCAGCGTAGAACTAGCGGGGAGGGCAGATACGCAGTATTTT,CASSVELAGRADTQYF
TRBV12-5,TRBJ2-1,-,-,TGTGCTAGTGTCCGGGAAGGTGTTTACAATGAGCAGTTCTTC,CASVREGVYNEQFF
TRBV27,TRBJ1-1,once,-,TGTGCCAGCAGTCCGGGGGGCCACACTGAAGCTTTCTTT,CASSPGGHTEAFF
TRBV10-1,TRBJ2-1,few,-,TGCGCCAGCAGTGAGACTGACTCCTACAATGAGCAGTTCTTC,CASSETDSYNEQFF
TRBV14,TRBJ2-2,-,-,TGTGCCAGCAGGCAATTCTCGGGGGTCAACACCGGGGAGCTGTTTTTT,CASRQFSGVNTGELFF
TRBV7-3,TRBJ1-5,-,-,TGTGCCAGCAGCCTCACAGCAAATCAGCCCCAGCATTTT,CASSLTANQPQHF
TRBV29-1,TRBJ2-2,many,TRBD1,TGCAGCGTTCGGACAGGTGATGCCGGGGAGCTGTTTTTT,CSVRTGDAGELFF
TRBV7-3,TRBJ2-1,-,TRBD1,TGTGCCAGCAGCTTAACCCCCGGGACAGGGGGCTACAATGAGCAGTTCTTC,CASSLTPGTGGYNEQFF
TRBV4-1,TRBJ1-6,few,-,TGCGCCAGCAGCGAAAGAGGCCGACAGTCGGATTCACCCCTCCACTTT,CASSERGRQSDSPLHF